This TCR beta chain originates from a study of breast tumors, draining lymph nodes, adjacent tissues. CDR3 size: 15 residues. The V and J ends lost 5 bases and 5 bases respectively, with 18 bases between them. Samples came from axillary lymph nodes draining the breast cancer. TCRdb called the multiplex PCR reads again in MiXCR, with one record for every CDR3 protein. The sample carries about 150,000 distinct CDR3 sequences, 20% to 25% recorded once. In this sample, this clonotype turned up many times. The chain uses TRBV12-3 or TRBV12-4 and TRBJ2-5, with D tentatively TRBD1 or TRBD2 (6 bases each). Material for sequencing was axillary lymph node tissue. The sequence came from a female donor with breast cancer. Some clones in this sample may be carry-over from other donors' samples. The CDR3 nucleotides are TGTGCCAGCAGTCCCGTTGTGTCGGGGGCTGAGACCCAGTACTTC. This gives the protein CASSPVVSGAETQYF.